This T cell receptor beta chain was sequenced in a study of T cell responses to AZD1222 COVID-19 vaccine. The method was immunoSEQ multiplex PCR; TCRdb's version includes in-frame clones alone and lacks a portion of them. This table holds around 120,000 clones, 70% to 90% found once. The germline gives CDR1 KGHSH, CDR2 LQKENI. Trimming shortened V by 1 base and J by 7 bases, and 16 bases separated the two germline ends. CDR3 length: 15 amino acids. Of note for this clone: The antigen is unknown.

Study outcomes and limitations: The span of vaccine-associated CD4 TCRs extended across spike, with dominance at 160-218 and 743-854. Repertoires were obtained only post-peak T cell response. At baseline, just 6 or 7 AZD1222 recipients tested seropositive. White British donors predominated, females outnumbered males, and clonal diversity was possibly underestimated.

Here the sequenced sample was peripheral blood, taken 28 days after the second AZD1222 dose. This clonotype was obtained from an adult who received the AZD1222 COVID-19 vaccine. The J gene is TRBJ1-2, the V gene TRBV18; D not resolved. The CDR3, as DNA: TGTGCCAGCTCACCACTCGAAGGGCTGGGAAGTGGCTACACCTTC. This translates into CASSPLEGLGSGYTF.